This T cell receptor beta chain is drawn from a study of OX40 agonist ivuxolimab in advanced cancers. In the study overall: Subjects had a mean age of about 57 years, with a range of about 23 to 79; around 84% were male.

Deletions cut 2 bases from V and 2 bases from J, with 9 bases between. Germline CDR1 reads KGHSH; CDR2 reads LQKENI. The CDR3 is 14 residues long. Study-level points and caveats: In CD8+ T cells, expanded clones were on average more numerous than in CD4+. Not determined was the antigen specificity of the expanded peripheral T cells.

Sequenced by immunoSEQ multiplex PCR; TCRdb stores in-frame clones only, minus some. Seen here are fewer than 100,000 clones, more than 80% observed once, and the top ten hold about 9.1%. Notes on this clone: Its antigen remains unidentified.

The receptor was derived from an adult with an advanced solid tumor such as melanoma, head and neck, liver or kidney cancer. This chain uses TRBV18 with TRBJ2-5; D possibly uses TRBD1 or TRBD2 (5 bases each). The sample was CD4+ or CD8+ T cells sorted from blood, taken in a trial of the OX40 agonist ivuxolimab. Written as DNA, the CDR3 is TGTGCCAGCTCACCAGGGACGCTGCAAGAGACCCAGTACTTC. This gives the protein CASSPGTLQETQYF.